The present T cell receptor beta chain was sequenced within a study of Ad26.COV2.S vaccination and SARS-CoV-2 variants (dated by TCRdb to about 2021). Turning to the overall study: Donors in the vaccine arm were drawn from COV1001, a multicentre, randomized, double-blind, placebo-controlled phase I-IIa trial testing Ad26.COV2.S in healthy adults. Trial participants were randomized into five groups of five, in which low-dose or high-dose Ad26.COV2.S was given once or twice, or placebo was given on both occasions. TCRbeta repertoire sequencing served as the tool for gauging how specific and how broad the SARS-CoV-2-reactive T cell receptors were following Ad26.COV2.S vaccination. Ad26.COV2.S was administered intramuscularly at a dose of 5x10^10 or 1x10^11 viral particles, either as one shot or as two shots given 56 days apart. A total of 32 samples were included in the TCR-sequenced set, comprising roughly 19 Ad26.COV2.S vaccine recipients, 5 placebo recipients and 8 SARS-CoV-2 convalescent individuals. Throughout the experiments and outcome assessment, investigators stayed blinded to trial group allocation.

The immunoSEQ Assay was used to sequence TCRbeta CDR3 regions. After extraction, genomic DNA underwent amplification by bias-controlled multiplex PCR, followed by high-throughput sequencing. In the original analysis: To quantify the absolute abundance of every unique TCRbeta CDR3 region, sequences were collapsed and filtered. T cell fraction was estimated by normalization of TCRbeta template counts to usable DNA, with usable DNA being measured through amplification of reference genes present in all nucleated cells. Repertoire TCRs were annotated as SARS-CoV-2-specific by exact matching of V gene, CDR3 amino acid sequence and J gene to a known reactive TCR set. MIRA supplied the reference SARS-CoV-2 TCR set, which was filtered for enrichment in COVID-19-positive ImmuneCODE repertoires so that public or cross-reactive TCRs were removed. Using the MIRA antigens, annotated TCRs were further analysed by specific ORF or by position within an ORF. Breadth was defined as annotated unique rearrangements over total unique productive rearrangements; depth was the summed frequency of those rearrangements. Two-sided Wilcoxon rank-sum tests were used to compare TCR breadth between groups. TCRdb's version of the immuneACCESS table is confined to in-frame rearrangements and falls short of the full clone set. An unresolved V gene accounts for under half of the shortfall where checked; the remainder is of unknown origin. The DNA was the basis for D and trimming; V, J and clone size are from that table. Present in this sample are hundreds of thousands of clones, 75% to 90% of which were seen just once. The ten most abundant clones make up about 10% of the sample.

Comment on this clone: Which antigen it targets is not known. No per-base quality is available; no much larger clone lies one base away.

What the treatment or condition label conveys for this sample: roughly 18 received Ad26.COV2.S at low or high dose, single or two shots; about 5 received placebo; per-sample allocation not given. For vaccine and placebo recipients, the sequenced repertoires came from samples collected on day 63 after the first injection. Cohort 1b enrolled about two dozen adults aged 18-55 years at a single site in Boston, USA, between 29 July and 7 August 2020. Ad26.COV2.S was a replication-incompetent adenovirus type 26 vector expressing a prefusion-stabilized SARS-CoV-2 spike protein from the original Wuhan strain. Broader findings and caveats from the paper: Higher spike-specific TCR breadth was observed in Ad26.COV2.S recipients than in placebo recipients (P = 0.0014). The study was not powered for comparison of responses between vaccine doses or regimens. Comparable non-spike TCR breadth was observed between vaccine and placebo recipients, consistent with only spike being contained in the vaccine. According to the authors, total T cell responses may have been underestimated by the TCR breadth and depth analyses. After vaccination, substantial breadth of spike-specific CD8+ and CD4+ T cell responses was reported.

The source material was peripheral blood, sampled in a trial of Ad26.COV2.S vaccine versus placebo. The source of this sequence is a person between 18 and 60 years old who received the Ad26.COV2.S COVID-19 vaccine or a placebo.

At the DNA level, the sequence is TGTGCCAGCAGCCAACAGGGCAATGAGCAGTTCTTC. Its protein product is CASSQQGNEQFF. The rearranged segments are TRBV4-2 and TRBJ2-1; matching of 5 bases hints at TRBD1 as the D gene. V sheds 2 bases and J sheds 6 bases, leaving 5 bases between their ends. CDR1 and CDR2 are read off the germline V gene as LGHNA and YNFKEQ. From cysteine to phenylalanine, the CDR3 is 12 amino acids long. Of all the DNA, just the CDR3 is kept, 36 bases in frame from base 1.